This T cell receptor beta chain was recovered during a study of blood T cell repertoires in COVID-19. Across the study: The United States, Italy and Spain supplied acute and convalescent COVID-19 samples.

Profiled with immunoSEQ multiplex PCR; TCRdb holds only in-frame clones, not every one. This table has about 180,000 clones, around 88% appearing once. Ages ranged from about 18 to 100 years, with residence in more than 20 US areas. In assigning cohorts, the study relied on participant-reported clinical history. Cohort 3 donors were reported recovered after two negative PCRs, clearance, or symptom resolution. The germline CDR1 and CDR2 sequences are LGHDT and YNNKEL (reference sequence). The CDR3 totals 18 residues. The V segment lost 1 base and the J segment 6 bases; nucleotides outside the gene matches: 15.

This chain joins TRBV3-1 (or the pseudogene TRBV3-2) and TRBJ1-1; 9 nucleotides match TRBD1. The origin of this receptor is a woman aged 25 to 39 who had recovered from COVID-19. The sample taken for sequencing was PBMCs or T cells enriched from blood (not recorded which). For the CDR3, the DNA is TGTGCCAGCAGCCAAGGGGGAGGGACAGGGAGGACCCAGCCTGAAGCTTTCTTT. Translated: CASSQGGGTGRTQPEAFF.